A single sample is the source of the 13 T cell receptor beta chains below, sequenced in a study of CD8+ T cells in alopecia areata. Sequencing templates came from extracted RNA that was reverse transcribed into cDNA. Data came from immunoSEQ multiplex PCR; TCRdb stores just in-frame clones and leaves some out. This table holds 90,000 to 130,000 clones with no singletons; the top ten claim about 20%. Sequencing was done on a sample of lesional skin. These receptors originate from a C3H/HeJ mouse with alopecia areata. For this mouse line, the MHC haplotype is H2-k.

This clone has at least ten counts. Here the gene names and germline are mouse. Read sequence stops 4 residues before the CDR3 end, and the germline J gene provides the missing end. This chain connects TRBV13-2 to TRBJ2-1; TRBD1 might be the D (6 bases). The germline V gene has CDR1 NNHNN and CDR2 SYGAGS (reference sequence). The CDR3 covers 12 residues. Partial CDR3 DNA: TGTGCCAGCGGTTCAGGGGAGGCT. This encodes CASGSGEA. The full-length CDR3 reads as CASGSGEAEQFF.

Details on this clone: Mouse names are used for the genes. The read gets to within 4 residues of the CDR3 end, and the germline J gene fills in the rest. The chain recombines TRBV13-3 with TRBJ2-1, with 8 bases lining up with TRBD1. Germline V gives CDR1 NNHDY, CDR2 SYVADS. The V and J ends lost 1 base and 5 bases, in that order; junction bases with no gene match: 2. The CDR3 covers 14 residues. CDR3 protein: CASSDTRGHAEQFF. CDR3 DNA, as far as it was read: TGTGCCAGCAGTGATACCAGGGGGCATGCT.

In the case of this clone: Germline and genes here are mouse. The CDR3 end falls 4 residues outside the read, so it is completed with the germline J gene. This rearrangement joins TRBV13-2 to TRBJ2-2; 7 positions agree with TRBD2. CDR1 NNHNN and CDR2 SYGAGS come from the germline V gene (reference sequence). The CDR3 totals 12 residues. Trimming removed 5 bases from V and 5 bases from J; junction bases left unmatched: 0. CDR3 bases read: TGTGCCAGCGGACTGGGGACCGGG. Amino acid sequence: CASGLGTG. In full, the CDR3 reads CASGLGTGQLYF.

This clone showed up just a few times. These gene names are mouse names. Sequencing ends 4 residues short of the CDR3 end; the germline J gene provides the rest. This chain connects TRBV13-3 to TRBJ2-7, with 8 bases that match TRBD2. The CDR3 consists of 13 residues. Germline V gene data show CDR1 as NNHDY and CDR2 as SYVADS. Partial CDR3 DNA: TGTGCCAGCAGGACTGGGGCCCTTTAT. It specifies CASRTGALY. From start to end, the CDR3 is CASRTGALYEQYF.

This clone turned up a few times. Mouse gene names and germline throughout. The DNA read from the CDR3 is TGTGCTAGCAGTCTGGGGGACTATGCT. Translated, it gives CASSLGDYA. The full CDR3 sequence reads CASSLGDYAEQFF. The V gene is TRBV17, the J gene TRBJ2-1; 7 bases line up with TRBD2. The read terminates 4 residues ahead of where the CDR3 ends, so the germline J gene completes it. The CDR3 runs 13 residues. V dropped 5 bases and J dropped 2; count of bases not matched to a gene: 0. Germline CDR1 reads MNHDT; CDR2 reads YYDKIL.

With respect to this clone: Mouse gene names and germline throughout. Sequencing ends 4 residues short of the CDR3 end; the germline J gene provides the rest. The chain recombines TRBV13-3 with TRBJ1-1; 10 bases line up with TRBD1. This CDR3 has 15 amino acids. CDR1 is NNHDY and CDR2 is SYVADS in the germline V gene. With 3 bases clipped from V and 0 bases from J, the junction kept 2 bases outside the gene matches. The part of the CDR3 DNA that was read is TGTGCCAGCAGTGGGGACAGGGGAGAGAACACA. This translates into CASSGDRGENT. The entire CDR3 sequence reads CASSGDRGENTEVFF.

This clone was seen at least ten times. Here the gene names and germline are mouse. The CDR3 extends 4 residues past the end of the read, so its final part is completed from the germline J gene. The rearrangement joins TRBV19 to TRBJ2-1; 11 bases are shared with TRBD2. Germline V gene lookup returns CDR1 FNHDT and CDR2 SITEND (reference sequence). Trimming cost V 5 bases and J 6 bases; bases outside gene matches: 1. This CDR3 is built from 13 residues. CDR3 sequence: CASRLGGRAEQFF. The part of the CDR3 DNA that was read is TGTGCCAGCAGACTGGGGGGGCGTGCT. The variable domain in full, completed from reference TRBV19 and TRBJ2-1, reads GGIITQTPKFLIGQEGQKLTLKCQQNFNHDTMYWYRQDSGKGLRLIYYSITENDLQKGDLSEGYDASREKKSSFSLTVTSAQKNEMAVFLCASRLGGRAEQFFGPGTRLTVL.

With regard to this clone: The genes are named according to mouse. Read coverage stops 4 residues before the CDR3 terminus; the germline J gene supplies the remainder. The chain couples TRBV14 to TRBJ2-3; a possible D gene is TRBD1 (5 bases). There are 15 residues in the CDR3. V was pared by 4 bases and J by 0 bases, with 12 bases between. The germline V gene encodes CDR1 SGHDT and CDR2 FRDEAV. The CDR3 bases that were read are TGTGCCAGCAGTAAGGACACAAATAGTGCAGAA. This encodes CASSKDTNSAE. The CDR3 as a whole reads CASSKDTNSAETLYF.

Concerning this clone: The gene names given are mouse names. The CDR3 extends 4 residues past the end of the read, so its final part is completed from the germline J gene. The chain uses TRBV13-1 and TRBJ2-1; D remains unclear. V was trimmed by 1 base and J by 4 bases, leaving 6 bases between them. Per germline, CDR1 NSHNY and CDR2 SYGAGN. The CDR3 runs to 13 residues. CDR3 protein: CASSDYKYAEQFF. The part of the CDR3 DNA that was read is TGTGCCAGCAGTGATTACAAGTATGCT.

A note on this clone: Germline and genes: mouse. The read ends 4 residues shy of where the CDR3 ends; the end is completed using the germline J gene. V is TRBV1 and J is TRBJ2-5, with D perhaps matching TRBD2 (6 bases). The V gene lost 3 bases and the J gene lost 1 base, with 11 bases spanning the gap. Looked up from germline, CDR1 is NSQYPW and CDR2 is LRSPGD (reference sequence). The CDR3 has 15 amino acids. Here the CDR3 reads CTCSAPWGDQDTQYF. Partial CDR3 DNA: TGCACCTGCAGTGCGCCCTGGGGCGACCAAGAC.

This clone showed up just a few times. The protein listed by TCRdb differs at residue 11 from the translated DNA, so the DNA translation is shown. Here the gene names and germline are mouse. Sequencing ends 3 residues short of the CDR3 end; the germline J gene provides the rest. The chain joins TRBV13-3 to TRBJ1-6; possibly TRBD1 for D (5 bases). TRBJ1-6 is placed among ORFs of uncertain function. CDR3 size: 14 residues. Germline CDR1 reads NNHDY; CDR2 reads SYVADS. Trimming shortened V by 4 bases and J by 5 bases, and 10 bases separated the two germline ends. CDR3 protein: CASSRDSDNSPLYF. The part of the CDR3 DNA that was read is TGTGCCAGCAGTCGGGACTCTGATAATTCGCCC.

In its sample, this clone was seen many times. Mouse germline and gene names are used. The read ends 4 residues before the CDR3 terminus; that terminus is restored from the germline J gene. The J gene is TRBJ1-4, the V gene TRBV13-3; perhaps TRBD1 as D (5 bases). V was shortened by 2 bases and J by 1 base, with 12 bases between the two germline ends. The CDR3 totals 16 residues. Germline CDR1 NNHDY, CDR2 SYVADS. The covered CDR3 bases are TGTGCCAGCAGTGAAAGGGGAAGCAATTCCAACGAA. It specifies CASSERGSNSNE. The entire CDR3 protein reads CASSERGSNSNERLFF.

This clone was observed a few times. Germline and genes: mouse. From the germline J gene comes the end of the CDR3, since the read stops 4 residues before it. The chain combines TRBV13-3 with TRBJ2-7; the match to TRBD2 covers 13 bases. V lost 7 bases, J lost 3 bases, and 4 bases stayed unmatched. In germline, CDR1 is NNHDY, CDR2 SYVADS. This CDR3 has 14 amino acids. The CDR3 sequence is CASVGTGGGYEQYF. Incomplete CDR3 DNA: TGTGCCAGCGTCGGGACTGGGGGGGGCTAT.